The T cell receptor (beta chain) described here comes from a study of T-cell reconstitution after alpha-beta-depleted transplantation in children. This clonotype showed up many times. CDR1 is SGHRS and CDR2 is YFSETQ in the germline V gene. V shed 0 bases and J shed 3 bases, with 16 bases lying between them. The CDR3 totals 17 residues. Preparation of the TCRbeta library involved a method that used unique molecular identifiers. TCRdb fed the PCR reads into MiXCR, producing one record per CDR3 protein. The sample contains 90,000 to 100,000 distinct CDR3 sequences, 10% to 15% of which appear only once. Sequences were derived from PBMCs from the stem cell graft donor, sampled from the stem cell graft. V and J are TRBV5-1 and TRBJ2-4; D tentatively fits TRBD1 or TRBD2 (5 bases each). The TCR originated in a human donor who donated a stem cell graft to a child with inherited bone marrow failure. CDR3 sequence reads: CASSLAGGGQGKNIQYF. In nucleotides, the CDR3 is TGCGCCAGCAGCTTGGCCGGAGGCGGTCAGGGCAAAAACATTCAGTACTTC.